This TCR beta chain was recorded in a study of blood T cell repertoires in COVID-19. Study-level information: T cells, B-cell-depleted T cells, or PBMCs supplied cDNA or gDNA.

The germline gives CDR1 SGHRS, CDR2 YFSETQ. This CDR3 is built from 15 residues. J lost 11 bases, V lost 6 bases, and 17 bases had no gene match. Authors' data handling: Amplified reference gene primers provided the basis for estimating nucleated cell counts. Data came from immunoSEQ multiplex PCR; TCRdb stores just in-frame clones and leaves some out. V, J and clone size reflect that table, while D and trimming were determined from the DNA. Among about 270,000 clones listed, about 89% were seen once. The sequenced sample consisted of peripheral blood. V usage is TRBV5-1 and J usage is TRBJ2-3; 8 bases match TRBD2. This TCR derives from a man aged 50-60 years with acute or convalescent COVID-19. CDR3 sequence (DNA): TGCGCCAGCACCCCTGCGCTAGCGGGCCGACGGGGGCAGTATTTT. Translation: CASTPALAGRRGQYF.